This paragraph reports one T cell receptor (beta chain). This sample is part of a study of blood T cell repertoires in COVID-19. Study context: Specimens from acute and convalescent COVID-19 originated in the United States, Italy and Spain. Nucleic acid was either cDNA or gDNA, and it came from T cells, B-cell-depleted T cells, or PBMCs.

Profiled with immunoSEQ multiplex PCR; TCRdb holds only in-frame clones, not every one. The sample lists 200,000 to 300,000 clones, around four fifths seen once, with 4.2% in the top ten. The germline V gene has CDR1 LGHDT and CDR2 YNNKEL (reference sequence). The CDR3 is 13 residues long. V lost 4 bases, J lost 3 bases, and 10 bases lay in between. Sequencing used peripheral blood. The V call is TRBV3-1 (or the pseudogene TRBV3-2), the J call TRBJ2-7; tentatively, D is TRBD2 (6 bases). This TCR was recovered from a man in his 60s with acute or convalescent COVID-19. CDR3 bases: TGTGCCAGCAGCCCCGCGGACTACTACGAGCAGTACTTC. Amino acid sequence: CASSPADYYEQYF.